Listed below are T cell receptor beta chains from one sample, sequenced in a study of blood T cell repertoires in COVID-19. Profiling relied on immunoSEQ multiplex PCR, and the TCRdb table lists in-frame clones only, not all of them. The sample consists of 55,000 to 80,000 clones, around 83% of them appearing once. Sequenced: peripheral blood. The origin of the receptors is a man aged 45-65 years with active COVID-19. CDR3s include the opening cysteine and the closing phenylalanine or tryptophan. The D gene is left open where the match is weak. Rows give clone size only sometimes, using once, few, many, or a class for an expanded clone.

j_call clone_size d_call v_call cdr3_aa cdr3_nt
TRBJ1-3 - - TRBV5-1 CASSPRVLGSGNTIYF TGCGCCAGCAGCCCCCGGGTCCTCGGCTCTGGAAACACCATATATTTT
TRBJ1-4 - - TRBV4-1 CASSQGEDPNEKLFF TGCGCCAGCAGCCAAGGGGAGGACCCCAATGAAAAACTGTTTTTT
TRBJ2-7 - TRBD1 TRBV5-1 CASSSGTGPYEQYF TGCGCCAGCAGCTCCGGGACAGGGCCCTACGAGCAGTACTTC
TRBJ1-5 - - TRBV10-3 CAAAVSSNQPQHF TGTGCCGCGGCAGTTTCTAGCAATCAGCCCCAGCATTTT
TRBJ2-2 - - TRBV14 CASSQDRGTGELFF TGTGCCAGCAGCCAAGACAGGGGCACCGGGGAGCTGTTTTTT
TRBJ1-3 - TRBD1 TRBV5-1 CASSGTGAHSGNTIYF TGCGCCAGCAGCGGAACAGGGGCCCACTCTGGAAACACCATATATTTT
TRBJ1-4 - - TRBV28 CASSTQGVNEKLFF TGTGCCAGTTCGACTCAGGGCGTTAATGAAAAACTGTTTTTT
TRBJ1-2 - - TRBV10-2 CASSESTDSYGYTF TGCGCCAGCAGTGAGTCGACAGACTCCTATGGCTACACCTTC
TRBJ2-5 - - TRBV7-9 CASSSTGRETQYF TGTGCCAGCAGCTCGACAGGACGAGAGACCCAGTACTTC
TRBJ2-7 - TRBD1 TRBV2 CASGQGYEQYF TGTGCCAGCGGACAGGGCTACGAGCAGTACTTC
TRBJ1-1 - - TRBV7-9 CASSADTLNTEAFF TGTGCCAGCAGCGCGGACACATTGAACACTGAAGCTTTCTTT
TRBJ2-2 - - TRBV7-3 CASSSAGGGTGELFF TGTGCCAGCAGCTCGGCCGGGGGTGGGACCGGGGAGCTGTTTTTT
TRBJ2-1 once TRBD2 TRBV7-9 CASSLELAGGYEQFF TGTGCCAGCAGCTTAGAACTAGCGGGAGGTTATGAGCAGTTCTTC
TRBJ1-4 - - TRBV9 CASSVGWGPEKLFF TGTGCCAGCAGCGTAGGATGGGGGCCCGAAAAACTGTTTTTT
TRBJ2-3 - - TRBV9 CASSVRGGLEGSTDTQYF TGTGCCAGCAGCGTACGGGGCGGGCTGGAGGGAAGCACAGATACGCAGTATTTT